The clone carrying this T cell receptor (beta chain) was counted only a few times. A single base separates this from a much larger clone, so it may be a read error. This sample was included in a study of low-dose radiotherapy and immunotherapy resistance in tumors. Study background: For four cycles from cycle 1 day 1, patients took 300 mg oral aspirin daily.

Germline V CDR1 and CDR2: MNHEY, SVGEGT. CDR3 length: 13 residues. Stated time point: before trial treatment. Donors received nivolumab, ipilimumab, aspirin, low-dose cyclophosphamide and low-dose radiotherapy. Alpha- and beta-chain coverage of first-strand cDNA came from TRAV- and TRBV-specific primers. TCR amplification ran 15 to 25 PCR cycles using constant-region and V-primer adapter primers. In TCRdb, the reads were re-called with MiXCR into one record per CDR3 protein. The sample contains 55,000 to 80,000 distinct CDR3 sequences, around 27% of which appear only once. The rearrangement joins TRBV6-2 or TRBV6-3 to TRBJ1-1, with D maybe TRBD1 (6 bases). The sequence came from a male donor with rectosigmoid adenocarcinoma. The material was PBMCs, obtained before treatment. The CDR3: CANSYARGTEAFF. CDR3 in DNA: TGTGCCAACAGTTATGCCAGGGGCACTGAAGCTTTCTTT.